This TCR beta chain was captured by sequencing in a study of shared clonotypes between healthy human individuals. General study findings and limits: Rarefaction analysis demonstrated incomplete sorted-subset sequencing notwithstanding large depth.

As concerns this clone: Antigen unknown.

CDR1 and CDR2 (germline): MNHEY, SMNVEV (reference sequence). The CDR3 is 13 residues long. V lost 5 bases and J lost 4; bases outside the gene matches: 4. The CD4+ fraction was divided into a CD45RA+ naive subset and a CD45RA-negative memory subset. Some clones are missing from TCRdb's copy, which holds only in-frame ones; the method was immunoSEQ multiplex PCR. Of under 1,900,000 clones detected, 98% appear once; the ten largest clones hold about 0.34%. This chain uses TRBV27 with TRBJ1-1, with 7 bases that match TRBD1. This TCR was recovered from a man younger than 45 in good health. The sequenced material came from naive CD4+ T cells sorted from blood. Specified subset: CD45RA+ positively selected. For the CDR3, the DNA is TGTGCCAGCAGTACAGGGGCCACCACTGAAGCTTTCTTT. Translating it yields CASSTGATTEAFF.